Listed below are T cell receptor beta chains from one sample, sequenced in a study of blood T cells in healthy people across ages. TCRdb re-called the 5' RACE reads with MiXCR, one entry per CDR3 protein. The profile shows some 800,000 distinct CDR3 sequences, under 45% of them singletons. The sequenced material came from blood. The source is a man aged 55 to 70 in good health. CDR3s include the opening cysteine and the closing phenylalanine or tryptophan. A D gene is named only where the DNA matches it firmly. The listing skips clone size in some rows; elsewhere it reads once, few, many or a size class.

V	size	J	D	DNA	CDR3
TRBV30	once	TRBJ2-1	.	TGTGCCTGGATGGGACACGATGAGCAGTTCTTC	CAWMGHDEQFF
TRBV3-1	few	TRBJ2-1	.	TGTGCCAGCAGGGGGGCGGACTATCGATATGAGCAGTTCTTC	CASRGADYRYEQFF
TRBV7-2	few	TRBJ2-1	.	TGTGCCAGCAGCTCTAAACCCAGATTTGGGGGAATCGCGGGCCACAATGAGCAGTTCTTC	CASSSKPRFGGIAGHNEQFF
TRBV11-3	.	TRBJ2-7	.	TGTGCCAGCAGCTTATACTCTCGCTCCTACGAGCAGTACTTC	CASSLYSRSYEQYF
TRBV5-6	few	TRBJ2-7	.	TGTGCCAGCAGCTTGATTCGGAGGGGGCTGCGTGAGCAGTACTTC	CASSLIRRGLREQYF
TRBV7-6	.	TRBJ1-6	TRBD1	TGTGCCAGCAGCCAAGACAGGGGAGAGCATTCACCCCTCCACTTT	CASSQDRGEHSPLHF
TRBV29-1	few	TRBJ2-1	.	TGCAGCGTTGACGTCCTCTACAATGAGCAGTTCTTC	CSVDVLYNEQFF
TRBV6-5	once	TRBJ1-4	.	TGTGCCAGCAGTTTTGGGTCGGGACCCAGTGAAAAACTGTTTTTT	CASSFGSGPSEKLFF
TRBV7-2	.	TRBJ2-1	TRBD1	TGTGCCAGCAGCGTAATAGGGACAGGGAACAATGAGCAGTTCTTC	CASSVIGTGNNEQFF
TRBV6-5	.	TRBJ2-7	TRBD1	TGTGCCAGCAGTCACCGGACAGGTCCGCGTTACGAGCAGTACTTC	CASSHRTGPRYEQYF
TRBV12-3/TRBV12-4	.	TRBJ2-5	.	TGTGCCACCAAAGGCGGGACAGAACAAGAGACCCAGTACTTC	CATKGGTEQETQYF
TRBV19	.	TRBJ2-1	TRBD2	TGTGCCAGTAGTACCGGACTAGCGGGGGGTCTGGGGAAGCAGTTCTTC	CASSTGLAGGLGKQFF
TRBV7-9	.	TRBJ1-4	.	TGTGCCGGGGGTGAGGGATCTGATGAAAAACTGTTTTTT	CAGGEGSDEKLFF
TRBV6-1	.	TRBJ2-3	.	TGTGCCAGCAGTGCCATGAGTCAGGCGACAGATACGCAGTATTTT	CASSAMSQATDTQYF
TRBV2	.	TRBJ2-2	.	TGTGCCAGCAGACAGGGTCACACCGGGGAGCTGTTTTTT	CASRQGHTGELFF
TRBV4-3	few	TRBJ2-5	TRBD1	TGCGCCAGCAGCCAAGATAAGGGGGCGGGAGAGACCCAGTACTTC	CASSQDKGAGETQYF
TRBV10-3	few	TRBJ2-7	.	TGTGCCATCAGTATAGGAGAGGGGTACGAGCAGTACTTC	CAISIGEGYEQYF
TRBV10-3	few	TRBJ1-4	.	TGTGCCATCAGTGCGGACAGACCTAATGAAAAACTGTTTTTT	CAISADRPNEKLFF
TRBV4-3	.	TRBJ1-6	.	TGCGCCAGCAGCCAAGAAGTGTATGCCCCCCTCCACTTT	CASSQEVYAPLHF
TRBV11-2	.	TRBJ2-3	TRBD2	TGTGCCAGCAGCCCAAACCCGGGAGGGGGGAGAGAGACGCAGTATTTT	CASSPNPGGGRETQYF
TRBV6-1	.	TRBJ2-1	.	TGTGCCAGCAGTGAAAAAGGCTTGAGTCGGAGGGGAAGGGCCTACAATGAGCAGTTCTTC	CASSEKGLSRRGRAYNEQFF
TRBV4-3	few	TRBJ2-7	.	TGCGCCAGCAGCCAGACAAGGACGGGAAAGCAGTACTTC	CASSQTRTGKQYF
TRBV2	.	TRBJ2-1	.	TGTGCCAGCAGTGATATGACAGGATACTACAATGAGCAGTTCTTC	CASSDMTGYYNEQFF
TRBV6-2/TRBV6-3	few	TRBJ2-1	.	TGTGCCAGCAGCTTCCAGGGGTGTGAGCAGTTCTTC	CASSFQGCEQFF
TRBV9	few	TRBJ2-5	.	TGTGCCAGCAAGGGGACCGGAGAGACCCAGTACTTC	CASKGTGETQYF
TRBV6-5	few	TRBJ1-4	TRBD1	TGTGCCAGCAGTTCACAGGGGTTAGATGAAAAACTGTTTTTT	CASSSQGLDEKLFF
TRBV18	.	TRBJ2-1	.	TGTGCCAGCTCACCACAAAGGGGACCGAGCTCCTACAATGAGCAGTTCTTC	CASSPQRGPSSYNEQFF
TRBV29-1	many	TRBJ2-1	.	TGCAGCGTTGAAAGGGGCGCGGCGGGGCCTTACAATGAGCAGTTCTTC	CSVERGAAGPYNEQFF
TRBV28	.	TRBJ2-6	.	TGTGCCAGCAGTTTAAGGCAACCTGGGGCCAACGTCCTGACTTTC	CASSLRQPGANVLTF
TRBV3-1	.	TRBJ2-7	TRBD1	TGTGCCAGCAGTCACAACCCGGGACAGACCTACGAGCAGTACTTC	CASSHNPGQTYEQYF
TRBV4-3	few	TRBJ2-1	.	TGCGCCAGCAGCCAAGATCTGAGGAATGAGCAGTTCTTC	CASSQDLRNEQFF
TRBV5-1	.	TRBJ1-1	.	TGCGCCAGCAGCCAAGGCGAATTTCCCCCTGAAGCTTTCTTT	CASSQGEFPPEAFF
TRBV7-2	.	TRBJ2-5	.	TGTGCCAGCAGCCGCAAGGGGGCGGGGGGTTTAGAGACCCAGTACTTC	CASSRKGAGGLETQYF
TRBV6-2/TRBV6-3	.	TRBJ2-6	.	TGTGCCAGCATTACAAGACGATCTGGGGCCAACGTCCTGACTTTC	CASITRRSGANVLTF
TRBV29-1	.	TRBJ1-1	.	TGCAGCGTTCTTGGAGATAGCACTGAAGCTTTCTTT	CSVLGDSTEAFF
TRBV11-3	.	TRBJ2-1	.	TGTGCCAGCAGTTCTTACAGATGCGGTGAGCAGTTCTTC	CASSSYRCGEQFF
TRBV15	few	TRBJ2-1	.	TGTGCCACCAGCACAGGACGGGGGCGAGGGGATAATGAGCAGTTCTTC	CATSTGRGRGDNEQFF
TRBV29-1	.	TRBJ2-7	TRBD1	TGCAGCGTATCGACAGGGGAGACCTACAATGAGCAGTACTTC	CSVSTGETYNEQYF
TRBV10-3	few	TRBJ1-1	.	TGTGCCATCAGTAGGACAGACACTGAAGCTTTCTTT	CAISRTDTEAFF
TRBV13	few	TRBJ2-4	TRBD2	TGTGCCAGCACCGGGGGGGGATCCAAAAACATTCAGTACTTC	CASTGGGSKNIQYF
TRBV7-2	.	TRBJ2-1	.	TGTGCCAGCAGCCTACCTAGGGGCGAGCAGTTCTTC	CASSLPRGEQFF
TRBV4-3	few	TRBJ1-2	.	TGCGCCAGCAGCCACGGGACCACCGCTTATGGCTACACCTTC	CASSHGTTAYGYTF
TRBV3-1	.	TRBJ2-5	.	TGTGCCAGCAGGCCTACATTGGGCTCTCTAACGGGGGAGACCCAGTACTTC	CASRPTLGSLTGETQYF
TRBV9	few	TRBJ2-3	.	TGTGCCAGCAGCCCCCGACGACAGGGCACAGATACGCAGTATTTT	CASSPRRQGTDTQYF